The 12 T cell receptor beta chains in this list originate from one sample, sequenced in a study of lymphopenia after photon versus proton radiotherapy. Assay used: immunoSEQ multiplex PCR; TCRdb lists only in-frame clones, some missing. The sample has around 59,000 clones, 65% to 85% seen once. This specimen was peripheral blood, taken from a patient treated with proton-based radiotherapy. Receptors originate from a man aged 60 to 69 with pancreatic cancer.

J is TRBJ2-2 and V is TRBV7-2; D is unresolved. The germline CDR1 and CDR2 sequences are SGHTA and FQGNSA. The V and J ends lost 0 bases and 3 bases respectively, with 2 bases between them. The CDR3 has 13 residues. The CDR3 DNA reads TGTGCCAGCAGCTTAGCCTACACCGGGGAGCTGTTTTTT. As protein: CASSLAYTGELFF.

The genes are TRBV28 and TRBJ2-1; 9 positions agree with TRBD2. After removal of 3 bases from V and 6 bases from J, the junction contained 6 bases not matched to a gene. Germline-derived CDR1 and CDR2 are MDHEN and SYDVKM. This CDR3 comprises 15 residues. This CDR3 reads CASSFSGRSSNEQFF. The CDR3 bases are TGTGCCAGCAGTTTCAGCGGGAGGTCTTCCAATGAGCAGTTCTTC.

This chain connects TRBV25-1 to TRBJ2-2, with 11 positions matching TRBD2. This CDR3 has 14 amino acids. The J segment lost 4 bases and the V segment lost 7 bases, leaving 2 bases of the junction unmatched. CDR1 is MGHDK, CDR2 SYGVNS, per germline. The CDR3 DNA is TGTGCCAGCACACTAGCGGGAGCCACCGGGGAGCTGTTTTTT. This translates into CASTLAGATGELFF.

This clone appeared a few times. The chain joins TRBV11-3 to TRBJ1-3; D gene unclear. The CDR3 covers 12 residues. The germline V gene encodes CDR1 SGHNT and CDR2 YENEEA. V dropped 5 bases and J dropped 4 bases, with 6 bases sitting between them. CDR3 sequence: CASSGRGNTIYF. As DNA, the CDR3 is TGTGCCAGCAGCGGCAGGGGAAACACCATATATTTT.

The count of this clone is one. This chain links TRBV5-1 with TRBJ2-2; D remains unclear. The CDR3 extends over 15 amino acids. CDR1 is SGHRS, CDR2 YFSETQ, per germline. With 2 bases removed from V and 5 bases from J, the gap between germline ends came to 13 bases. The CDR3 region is CASSFEADGTGELFF. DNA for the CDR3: TGCGCCAGCAGCTTCGAGGCGGACGGGACCGGGGAGCTGTTTTTT.

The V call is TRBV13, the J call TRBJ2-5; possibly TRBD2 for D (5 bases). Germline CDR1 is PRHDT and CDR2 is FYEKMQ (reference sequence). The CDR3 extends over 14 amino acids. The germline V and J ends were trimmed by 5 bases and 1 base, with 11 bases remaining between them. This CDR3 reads CASSPWSGQETQYF. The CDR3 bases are TGTGCCAGCAGCCCCTGGAGCGGCCAAGAGACCCAGTACTTC. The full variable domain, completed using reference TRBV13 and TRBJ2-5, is AAGVIQSPRHLIKEKRETATLKCYPIPRHDTVYWYQQGPGQDPQFLISFYEKMQSDKGSIPDRFSAQQFSDYHSELNMSSLELGDSALYFCASSPWSGQETQYFGPGTRLLVL.

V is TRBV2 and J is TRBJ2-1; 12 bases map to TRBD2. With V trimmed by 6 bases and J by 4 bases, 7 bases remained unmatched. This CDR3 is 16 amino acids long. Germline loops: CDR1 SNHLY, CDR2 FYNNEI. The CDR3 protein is CASSPLAGGDYNEQFF. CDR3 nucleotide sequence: TGTGCCAGCAGCCCTCTAGCGGGGGGGGATTACAATGAGCAGTTCTTC.

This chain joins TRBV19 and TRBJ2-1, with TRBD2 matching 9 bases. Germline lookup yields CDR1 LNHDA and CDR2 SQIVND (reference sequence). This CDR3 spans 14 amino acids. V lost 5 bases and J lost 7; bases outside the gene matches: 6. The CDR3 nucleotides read TGTGCCAGTAGTCCGGCTAGCGGGGCAAATGAGCAGTTCTTC. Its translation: CASSPASGANEQFF.

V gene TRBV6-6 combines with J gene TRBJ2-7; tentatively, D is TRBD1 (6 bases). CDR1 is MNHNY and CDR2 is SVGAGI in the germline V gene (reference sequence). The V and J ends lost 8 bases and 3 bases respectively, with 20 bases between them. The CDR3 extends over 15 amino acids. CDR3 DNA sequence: TGTGCCAGCGCGTTTACCGCGACAGGTAACTACGAGCAGTACTTC. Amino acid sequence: CASAFTATGNYEQYF.

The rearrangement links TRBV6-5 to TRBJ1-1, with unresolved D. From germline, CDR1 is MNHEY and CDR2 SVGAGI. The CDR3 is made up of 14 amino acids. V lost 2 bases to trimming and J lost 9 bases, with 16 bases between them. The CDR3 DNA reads TGTGCCAGCAGTTACGCCCCCGCGCGCCTTCAAGCTTTCTTT. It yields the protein CASSYAPARLQAFF.

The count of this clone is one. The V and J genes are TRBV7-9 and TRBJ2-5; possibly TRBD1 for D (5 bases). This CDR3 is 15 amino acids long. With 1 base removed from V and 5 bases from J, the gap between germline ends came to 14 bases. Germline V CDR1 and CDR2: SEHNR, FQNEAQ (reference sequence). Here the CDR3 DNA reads TGTGCCAGCAGCTTAGGCCATAGGGGTGAGGAGACCCAGTACTTC. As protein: CASSLGHRGEETQYF.

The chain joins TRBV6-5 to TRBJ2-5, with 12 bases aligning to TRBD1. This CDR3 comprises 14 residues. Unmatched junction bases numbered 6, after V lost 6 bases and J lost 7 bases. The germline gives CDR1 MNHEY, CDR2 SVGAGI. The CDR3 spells CASRGQGARGTQYF. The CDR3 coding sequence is TGTGCCAGCAGGGGACAGGGGGCGCGGGGGACCCAGTACTTC.